Following are 22 T cell receptor beta chains from one sample sequenced in a study of cytomegalovirus exposure and HLA in healthy donors. PCR used 60 Vbeta primers and 13 Jbeta primers. Clones were sequenced by immunoSEQ multiplex PCR, and TCRdb holds only the in-frame ones, with some missing. Of about 160,000 clones in the sample, 70% to 80% are singletons; the top ten hold 0.65% to 0.85%. The sequenced material came from PBMCs. These receptors all stem from a female donor in good health and CMV-seronegative.

Concerning this clone itself: Mismatch with germline at one junction end may stem from a read error. The genes are TRBV7-9 and TRBJ2-2, with D hard to call. This CDR3 region has 14 residues. Germline V lookup: CDR1 SEHNR, CDR2 FQNEAQ (reference sequence). The CDR3 is CSSDSEQNTGELFF. The CDR3 DNA is TGTTCCAGCGACTCCGAACAGAACACCGGGGAGCTGTTTTTT.

Note on this clone: The same CDR3 arises from other DNA sequences in this sample as well. J is TRBJ1-1 and V is TRBV7-6, with 8 bases lining up with TRBD1. There are 12 residues in the CDR3. The V and J ends lost 4 bases and 6 bases, in that order; junction bases with no gene match: 1. Per germline, CDR1 SGHVS and CDR2 FNYEAQ. The CDR3 DNA sequence: TGTGCCAGCAGCTCGGGACAGGCTGAAGCTTTCTTT. Its translation: CASSSGQAEAFF.

The V gene is TRBV11-3, the J gene TRBJ2-3, with 12 bases that match TRBD2. Germline-derived CDR1 and CDR2 are SGHNT and YENEEA. V dropped 5 bases and J dropped 5; count of bases not matched to a gene: 5. This CDR3 contains 15 residues. For the CDR3, the DNA is TGTGCCAGCAGCATACTAGCGGGGGGTCTAGATACGCAGTATTTT. Translating it yields CASSILAGGLDTQYF. The full variable domain, with the rest looked up from reference TRBV11-3 and TRBJ2-3, is EAGVVQSPRYKIIEKKQPVAFWCNPISGHNTLYWYLQNLGQGPELLIRYENEEAVDDSQLPKDRFSAERLKGVDSTLKIQPAELGDSAVYLCASSILAGGLDTQYFGPGTRLTVL.

The rearrangement links TRBV2 to TRBJ2-7; D possibly corresponds to TRBD2 (5 bases). V lost 5 bases to trimming and J lost 6 bases, with 14 bases between them. Germline V gives CDR1 SNHLY, CDR2 FYNNEI. This CDR3 comprises 13 residues. The CDR3 nucleotides read TGTGCCAGCAGTCCACGGCCTCGGGGCGAGCAGTACTTC. Translation gives CASSPRPRGEQYF.

The V and J genes are TRBV5-5 and TRBJ2-3; weak D call: TRBD1 (6 bases). Germline V gene data show CDR1 as SGHKS and CDR2 as YYEKEE (reference sequence). The CDR3 is 14 residues long. Trimming took 2 bases from V and 0 from J, leaving 7 bases between them. Here the CDR3 DNA reads TGTGCCAGCAGCTTTGGGACAAGCACAGATACGCAGTATTTT. This codes for CASSFGTSTDTQYF.

The gene calls are TRBV19 and TRBJ2-7; TRBD2 agrees at 8 bases. Germline V gene sequence: CDR1 LNHDA, CDR2 SQIVND (reference sequence). V lost 1 base and J lost 2; bases outside the gene matches: 4. The CDR3 consists of 15 residues. In nucleotides, the CDR3 is TGTGCCAGTAGTATAGTTAGCGGGGCGGCCTACGAGCAGTACTTC. Translation: CASSIVSGAAYEQYF.

The gene calls are TRBV6-1 and TRBJ1-1; D is possibly TRBD1 (6 bases). CDR3 length: 15 amino acids. Trimming left V 1 base short and J 8 bases short, with 17 bases between. Germline loops: CDR1 MNHNS, CDR2 SASEGT. In DNA, the CDR3 is TGTGCCAGCAGTGAAGACGACGGGAGGGGGTGGGAAGCTTTCTTT. Its protein is CASSEDDGRGWEAFF.

The chain carries TRBV7-3 and TRBJ2-7, with D unresolved. V was shortened by 5 bases and J by 9 bases, with 8 bases between the two germline ends. There are 10 residues in the CDR3. CDR1 and CDR2 from the germline V gene are SGHTA and FQGTGA. The CDR3, as DNA: TGTGCCAGCAGCCCGGGTGGGCAGTACTTC. Translating gives CASSPGGQYF.

The rearrangement joins TRBV30 to TRBJ2-5, with 7 bases fitting TRBD1. The CDR3 has 14 amino acids. The germline V gene has CDR1 GTSNPN and CDR2 SVGIG (reference sequence). J lost 0 bases, V lost 0 bases, and 1 base had no gene match. The CDR3 spells CAWSVQGYQETQYF. CDR3 in DNA: TGTGCCTGGAGTGTACAGGGGTACCAAGAGACCCAGTACTTC.

V usage is TRBV7-3 and J usage is TRBJ2-1, with D unclear. This CDR3 has 14 amino acids. Trimming removed 3 bases at V and 6 bases at J, with 12 bases between. CDR1 SGHTA and CDR2 FQGTGA come from the germline V gene. This CDR3 is CASSLSTAPNEQFF. The CDR3 DNA is TGTGCCAGCAGCTTGAGTACCGCGCCCAATGAGCAGTTCTTC. Full variable domain (rest looked up from reference TRBV7-3 and TRBJ2-1): GAGVSQTPSNKVTEKGKYVELRCDPISGHTALYWYRQSLGQGPEFLIYFQGTGAADDSGLPNDRFFAVRPEGSVSTLKIQRTERGDSAVYLCASSLSTAPNEQFFGPGTRLTVL.

The chain employs TRBV4-1 and TRBJ2-1; 11 positions match TRBD2. Trimming at V came to 4 bases and at J to 7 bases, leaving 6 bases not matched to a gene. In germline, CDR1 is MGHRA, CDR2 YSYEKL. The CDR3 runs 15 residues. CDR3 bases: TGCGCCAGCAGCCGCCTAGCGGGGGGAGGGAATGAGCAGTTCTTC. It yields the protein CASSRLAGGGNEQFF.

As DNA, the CDR3 is TGCGCCAGCAGCTTGACACCTGGACTAGCTGGGGGGAATGAGCAGTTCTTC. Translated: CASSLTPGLAGGNEQFF. This chain links TRBV5-1 with TRBJ2-1; 8 nucleotides agree with TRBD2. The CDR3 has 17 amino acids. CDR1 is SGHRS and CDR2 is YFSETQ in the germline V gene. The trim removed 1 base at V and 7 bases at J, leaving 13 bases unmatched.

This chain connects TRBV6-1 to TRBJ2-1; 8 nucleotides agree with TRBD1. The germline V gene encodes CDR1 MNHNS and CDR2 SASEGT. This CDR3 spans 15 amino acids. V was clipped by 1 base and J by 6 bases; unmatched bases: 5. CDR3 region: CASSEGQGAINEQFF. The DNA of the CDR3 is TGTGCCAGCAGTGAAGGGCAGGGGGCCATCAATGAGCAGTTCTTC.

The J gene is TRBJ1-4, the V gene TRBV10-3; no clear D. V dropped 5 bases and J dropped 3 bases, with 13 bases sitting between them. From germline, CDR1 is ENHRY and CDR2 SYGVKD. The CDR3 totals 15 residues. CDR3 sequence reads: CAISPKSGANEKLFF. CDR3 coding DNA: TGTGCCATCAGTCCTAAATCCGGGGCTAATGAAAAACTGTTTTTT.

The sample holds a few counts of this clone. The chain combines TRBV7-2 with TRBJ2-7, with D maybe TRBD2 (6 bases). Deletions cut 3 bases from V and 6 bases from J, with 12 bases between. The germline V gene has CDR1 SGHTA and CDR2 FQGNSA. The CDR3 contains 13 residues. CDR3 nucleotide sequence: TGTGCCAGCAGCTTGGGGGAGGTGGGCGAGCAGTACTTC. It encodes CASSLGEVGEQYF. Full variable domain (outside the CDR3, taken from reference TRBV7-2 and TRBJ2-7): GAGVSQSPSNKVTEKGKDVELRCDPISGHTALYWYRQSLGQGLEFLIYFQGNSAPDKSGLPSDRFSAERTGGSVSTLTIQRTQQEDSAVYLCASSLGEVGEQYFGPGTRLTVT.

The rearrangement links TRBV19 to TRBJ1-2, with 7 bases aligning to TRBD1. The germline V gene encodes CDR1 LNHDA and CDR2 SQIVND (reference sequence). The CDR3 length is 14 residues. Unmatched junction bases numbered 7, after V lost 4 bases and J lost 5 bases. CDR3 amino acids: CASSSRDSPYGYTF. The CDR3 nucleotides read TGTGCCAGTAGTAGCCGGGACAGCCCTTATGGCTACACCTTC.

V gene TRBV7-2 combines with J gene TRBJ2-2; no definite D call. Trimming took 1 base from V and 9 from J, leaving 12 bases between them. CDR1 and CDR2 from the germline V gene are SGHTA and FQGNSA. This CDR3 is built from 14 residues. CDR3 sequence reads: CASSLGAGLWELFF. The CDR3 nucleotides are TGTGCCAGCAGCTTAGGGGCAGGCCTTTGGGAGCTGTTTTTT.

The genes are TRBV28 and TRBJ2-5, with 9 bases matching TRBD2. V shed 9 bases, J shed 7 bases, and the junction held 18 bases outside the gene matches. The CDR3 has 16 amino acids. Germline CDR1 and CDR2: MDHEN and SYDVKM. In DNA form, the CDR3 reads TGTGCCAGTACATCTCCGGGCGGGAGCGGGGGGCGGACCCAGTACTTC. This translates into CASTSPGGSGGRTQYF.

The chain recombines TRBV7-7 with TRBJ2-2; maybe TRBD1 (5 bases). Germline CDR1 and CDR2: SSHAT and FNYEAQ (reference sequence). The CDR3 loop spans 14 amino acids. V dropped 5 bases and J dropped 3 bases, with 10 bases sitting between them. Here the CDR3 DNA reads TGTGCCAGCAGCACCGCGACAGACACCGGGGAGCTGTTTTTT. Amino acids: CASSTATDTGELFF.

DNA of the CDR3: TGCGCCAGCAGCCAAGAATCTAGCGGGGGGGCCTCAGATACGCAGTATTTT. Its protein is CASSQESSGGASDTQYF. The chain uses TRBV4-1 and TRBJ2-3, with TRBD2 identical over 12 bases. The germline gives CDR1 MGHRA, CDR2 YSYEKL. The V gene end was trimmed by 0 bases and the J gene end by 4 bases; junction bases not matched to a gene: 5. This CDR3 is 17 amino acids long.

This chain joins TRBV30 and TRBJ1-5, with 7 bases that match TRBD1. Losses at the gene ends were 6 bases for V and 4 bases for J; bases not matched to a gene: 6. CDR1 GTSNPN and CDR2 SVGIG come from the germline V gene (reference sequence). The length of the CDR3 is 13 residues. The CDR3 nucleotides read TGTGCCTGCACGGACAGGTCGAATCAGCCCCAGCATTTT. Protein sequence: CACTDRSNQPQHF.

The V call is TRBV7-3, the J call TRBJ2-3; perhaps TRBD1 as D (6 bases). Germline CDR1 and CDR2: SGHTA and FQGTGA. CDR3 length equals 14 residues. Trimming removed 5 bases from V and 0 bases from J, with 9 bases in between. In DNA, the CDR3 is TGTGCCAGCAGCCCGGGACATAGCACAGATACGCAGTATTTT. It codes for CASSPGHSTDTQYF.